Listed below are T cell receptor beta chains from one sample, sequenced in a study of T-cell reconstitution after alpha-beta-depleted transplantation in children. TCRdb reprocessed the PCR reads via MiXCR and lists one record per CDR3 protein. This sample carries around 360,000 distinct CDR3 sequences, under 13% of them seen once, and the ten largest clones take around 2.4%. The sample consisted of PBMCs from the stem cell graft donor, taken from the stem cell graft. Receptors originate from a human donor who donated a stem cell graft to a child with acute lymphoblastic leukemia. CDR3s include the opening cysteine and the closing phenylalanine or tryptophan. The D gene is left open where the match is weak. Clone size is given for some rows only: seen once, a few or many times, or a class if the clone is expanded.

TRBJ2-4 | TRBV12-3/TRBV12-4 | NA | few | TGTGCCAGCACAAGGTCGGCAGGAAAGAGCCGGGGAAACATTCAGTACTTC | CASTRSAGKSRGNIQYF
TRBJ2-4 | TRBV5-1 | NA | few | TGCGCCAGCAGCTTGAGACGGGATGGAAACATTCAGTACTTC | CASSLRRDGNIQYF
TRBJ1-6 | TRBV27 | TRBD1 | many | TGTGCCAGTCGGACAGGGGGTGATTCACCCCTCCACTTT | CASRTGGDSPLHF
TRBJ2-5 | TRBV5-1 | TRBD2 | NA | TGCGCCAGCAGCTTGGGGGGACTAGCGGGAGTGGAGACCCAGTACTTC | CASSLGGLAGVETQYF
TRBJ1-1 | TRBV20-1 | TRBD1 | NA | TGCAGTGCTAGAGGCCCACAGGGGATGGGCACTGAAGCTTTCTTT | CSARGPQGMGTEAFF
TRBJ2-7 | TRBV12-3/TRBV12-4 | NA | many | TGTGCCAGCAGTTTAGTCGACGCCTACGAGCAGTACTTC | CASSLVDAYEQYF
TRBJ1-1 | TRBV30 | NA | few | TGTGCCTGGAGTGTACTCCAAGGGATCACTGAAGCTTTCTTT | CAWSVLQGITEAFF
TRBJ2-7 | TRBV27 | TRBD1 | few | TGTGCCAGCAGTCCGACAGGGGGACTTACGGAAAACGAGCAGTACTTC | CASSPTGGLTENEQYF
TRBJ2-7 | TRBV5-4 | NA | few | TGTGCCAGCAGCTTACTGGGCGGAGACTACGAGCAGTACTTC | CASSLLGGDYEQYF
TRBJ1-3 | TRBV20-1 | NA | NA | TGCAGTGCTAGGGACGACAGAAACTCTGGAAACACCATATATTTT | CSARDDRNSGNTIYF
TRBJ1-4 | TRBV2 | NA | few | TGTGCCAGCAGTGAAGAGGTCAGGGTGGGTGAAAAACTGTTTTTT | CASSEEVRVGEKLFF
TRBJ2-3 | TRBV9 | NA | few | TGTGCCAGCAGCGTAGTTCCCCTAAGCGGCACAGATACGCAGTATTTT | CASSVVPLSGTDTQYF
TRBJ2-7 | TRBV2 | NA | many | TGTGCCAGCAGCGGACAGCCTTCCTACGAGCAGTACTTC | CASSGQPSYEQYF
TRBJ2-2 | TRBV12-3/TRBV12-4 | NA | few | TGTGCCAGCAGTTTAGTCAGCTTTCTATCCGACACCGGGGAGCTGTTTTTT | CASSLVSFLSDTGELFF
TRBJ2-7 | TRBV5-1 | TRBD1 | few | TGCGCCAGCAGCTGGGGGACAGGGAGGGACTACGAGCAGTACTTC | CASSWGTGRDYEQYF
TRBJ2-1 | TRBV10-2 | TRBD2 | NA | TGCGCCAGCAGGATGCTAGCGGGACCCTACAATGAGCAGTTCTTC | CASRMLAGPYNEQFF
TRBJ2-7 | TRBV5-1 | TRBD1 | NA | TGCGCCAGCAGCTTGGAGGGGGCAGGCACCTACGAGCAGTACTTC | CASSLEGAGTYEQYF
TRBJ2-7 | TRBV9 | NA | few | TGTGCCAGCAGCGTGGGGTCTACCGGAACCTACGAGCAGTACTTC | CASSVGSTGTYEQYF
TRBJ2-4 | TRBV29-1 | NA | NA | TGCAGCGTTGAAGTTCCAGTCGAAGCCAAAAACATTCAGTACTTC | CSVEVPVEAKNIQYF
TRBJ1-3 | TRBV7-9 | NA | once | TGTGCCAGCAGCTTAGTAGGGGCCGACGGAAACACCATATATTTT | CASSLVGADGNTIYF